What follows are 8 T cell receptor beta chains derived from one specimen sequenced in a study of long-term antiretroviral therapy in people with HIV. immunoSEQ v3.0 was run at survey level. TCRdb's table, derived via immunoSEQ multiplex PCR, lists solely in-frame clones and lacks some. The table shows 25,000 to 30,000 clones, with roughly 90% occurring only once. The sequencing here drew on unsorted PBMCs, taken 0.5 years after starting antiretroviral therapy. These receptor sequences come from a woman aged 18-35 years with HIV.

The chain combines TRBV7-9 with TRBJ2-1; D is perhaps TRBD1 (5 bases). The CDR3 is made up of 15 amino acids. The V end lost 4 bases, the J end lost 2 bases, and 12 bases lay between the germline ends. Germline CDR1 reads SEHNR; CDR2 reads FQNEAQ (reference sequence). The chain's CDR3 is CASSSSQTAYNEQFF. The CDR3 coding sequence is TGTGCCAGCAGCTCGTCCCAGACAGCCTACAATGAGCAGTTCTTC.

This sequence joins TRBV12-5 and TRBJ2-1; 7 nucleotides agree with TRBD2. This CDR3 region has 15 residues. The germline CDR1 and CDR2 sequences are LGHNT and FRNRAP. V lost 5 bases, J lost 5 bases, and 9 bases stayed unmatched. CDR3 bases: TGTGCTAGTGGTCATAATCTAGCGGCCAACAATGAGCAGTTCTTC. It specifies CASGHNLAANNEQFF.

The chain combines TRBV6-9 with TRBJ2-2; 9 bases fit TRBD1. V was clipped by 4 bases and J by 2 bases; unmatched bases: 5. Germline V gene lookup returns CDR1 MNHGY and CDR2 SVAAGI. The CDR3 extends over 16 amino acids. The DNA of the CDR3 is TGTGCCAGCAGTTTCCGGGGACAGGGCAACACCGGGGAGCTGTTTTTT. It translates to CASSFRGQGNTGELFF.

The chain recombines TRBV6-4 with TRBJ1-1; TRBD1 might be the D (5 bases). Germline CDR1 is MRHNA and CDR2 is SNTAGT. Trimming stripped 2 bases from V and 2 bases from J, with 6 bases between. The CDR3 sequence is 13 residues long. The CDR3 sequence: CASSDRDNTEAFF. CDR3 sequence (DNA): TGTGCCAGCAGTGACCGGGACAACACTGAAGCTTTCTTT.

The chain joins TRBV5-1 to TRBJ2-5; weak D call: TRBD2 (6 bases). The V end was cut by 2 bases, the J end by 2 bases, with 10 bases between. The CDR3 runs 14 residues. Germline V gives CDR1 SGHRS, CDR2 YFSETQ. The CDR3 reads CASSLAAGQETQYF. CDR3 coding DNA: TGCGCCAGCAGCTTAGCGGCGGGACAAGAGACCCAGTACTTC.

The V call is TRBV5-4, the J call TRBJ1-1; TRBD1 is a possible D gene (5 bases). The V end was cut by 1 base, the J end by 3 bases, with 13 bases between. CDR3 length: 15 residues. Germline V gives CDR1 SGHNT, CDR2 YYREEE (reference sequence). CDR3 amino acids: CASSLRLRGDTEAFF. As DNA, the CDR3 is TGTGCCAGCAGCTTGCGGCTCCGGGGGGACACTGAAGCTTTCTTT.

This clone has a single count. This sequence joins TRBV2 and TRBJ2-5; D ambiguous. The CDR3 runs 13 residues. V lost 3 bases, J lost 2 bases, and 7 bases lay in between. Germline V gene data show CDR1 as SNHLY and CDR2 as FYNNEI. The CDR3 nucleotides read TGTGCCAGCAGTGATACGCTGCAAGAGACCCAGTACTTC. Protein: CASSDTLQETQYF.

This chain joins TRBV6-5 and TRBJ1-1, with a weak D call TRBD1 (5 bases). Germline lookup yields CDR1 MNHEY and CDR2 SVGAGI. Trimming pared 0 bases from V and 1 base from J, leaving 9 bases between. The CDR3 totals 15 residues. CDR3 loop: CASSYSAGGNTEAFF. The CDR3 DNA reads TGTGCCAGCAGTTACTCCGCCGGGGGGAACACTGAAGCTTTCTTT.